This note documents a single TCR beta chain sequence. The data originate from a study of blood T cell repertoires in COVID-19. About the study: COVID-19 samples collected from the United States, Italy and Spain covered acute and convalescent phases. T cells, B-cell-depleted T cells, or PBMCs supplied cDNA or gDNA.

This CDR3 is built from 15 residues. The ends lost 3 bases at V and 8 bases at J; junction bases unmatched: 9. Germline V lookup: CDR1 SGDLS, CDR2 YYNGEE. In the source study's methods: For nucleated cells, counts were estimated from reference gene primer amplification. Data came from immunoSEQ multiplex PCR; TCRdb stores just in-frame clones and leaves some out. V, J and clone size derive from that table, while D and trimming were established from the DNA sequence. The sample has around 97,000 clones; roughly 90% are singletons. Source material: peripheral blood. The clonotype comes from a woman between 55 and 75 years old with acute or convalescent COVID-19. This chain connects TRBV9 to TRBJ1-4; 8 nucleotides match TRBD1. CDR3 in amino acids: CASSAFGTGGEKLFF. DNA of the CDR3: TGTGCCAGCAGCGCCTTCGGGACAGGAGGAGAAAAACTGTTTTTT.